Listed below are T cell receptor beta chains from one sample, sequenced in a study of shared clonotypes between healthy human individuals. Here immunoSEQ multiplex PCR was the method, and the copy in TCRdb shows in-frame clones only, minus some. This sample has fewer than 1.6 million clones, with 98% found just once. The sample was naive CD4+ T cells sorted from blood. The receptor source for this set is a man aged 25-40 years in good health. CDR3s include the opening cysteine and the closing phenylalanine or tryptophan. A D gene is named only where the DNA matches it firmly. The size of a clone is reported for some rows only, either as once, few or many, or as a class for expanded clones.

>15|TRBJ2-5|once|TRBV27|NA
TGTGCCAGCAGTTTATTTTTAGGAGTTAGAGAGACCCAGTACTTC
CASSLFLGVRETQYF
>11|TRBJ2-7|NA|TRBV10-3|NA
TGTGCCATCAGTGGCTTGTACGAGCAGTACTTC
CAISGLYEQYF
>15|TRBJ2-1|NA|TRBV2|NA
TGTGCCAGCAGTGGCGCGGCTAGCTCCTACAATGAGCAGTTCTTC
CASSGAASSYNEQFF
>15|TRBJ1-5|NA|TRBV18|NA
TGTGCCAGCTCACCACTGGTTAATAGCAATCAGCCCCAGCATTTT
CASSPLVNSNQPQHF
>16|TRBJ2-1|once|TRBV10-3|NA
TGTGCCATCAGTAATAGTATCTCTAGCGCCTACAATGAGCAGTTCTTC
CAISNSISSAYNEQFF
>14|TRBJ2-5|NA|TRBV18|NA
TGTGCCAGCTCACGACTGCCTACGAAAGAGACCCAGTACTTC
CASSRLPTKETQYF
>17|TRBJ2-7|NA|TRBV5-1|TRBD2
TGCGCCAGCAGCTTGGCCGGGACTAGCGGGAGTTCGGTGAGGCAGTACTTC
CASSLAGTSGSSVRQYF
>14|TRBJ2-1|NA|TRBV29-1|TRBD2
TGCAGCGTTGCGGGACTAGCGAGGGACAATGAGCAGTTCTTC
CSVAGLARDNEQFF
>21|TRBJ2-1|NA|TRBV7-8|TRBD2
TGTGCCAGCAGCTTAGCGGATTTTACAGGGTTGAGACTAGCGGGACCCCAGGGGGGGTTCTTC
CASSLADFTGLRLAGPQGGFF
>15|TRBJ2-7|NA|TRBV6-6|NA
TGTGCCAGCAGTTACTCCGGGGGATTCTCCTACGAGCAGTACTTC
CASSYSGGFSYEQYF
>15|TRBJ1-1|NA|TRBV6-1|NA
TGTGCCAGCAGAGCCCAAAGACCCATGAACACTGAAGCTTTCTTT
CASRAQRPMNTEAFF
>15|TRBJ2-2|NA|TRBV11-2|TRBD1
TGTGCCAGCAGCTGGACAGGCCTAAGGCCCGGGGAGCTGTTTTTT
CASSWTGLRPGELFF
>17|TRBJ1-3|NA|TRBV30|NA
TGTGCCTGGAGTGTTCGTACACAAATAGTGAAGGGAAACACCATATATTTT
CAWSVRTQIVKGNTIYF
>13|TRBJ1-1|NA|TRBV19|NA
TGTGCCAGTCGATGGGGGGGAGGAACTGAAGCTTTCTTT
CASRWGGGTEAFF
>16|TRBJ2-3|NA|TRBV7-9|TRBD2
TGTGCCAGCAGCTTAGGGAGCGGGAAAAGCACAGATACGCAGTATTTT
CASSLGSGKSTDTQYF
>15|TRBJ1-5|NA|TRBV29-1|TRBD1
TGCAGCGTTGAAAAGGGACAGGGGGCTTGTCAGCCCCAGCATTTT
CSVEKGQGACQPQHF
>15|TRBJ2-3|NA|TRBV5-4|NA
TGTGCCAGCAGGGGGGGCCGGGAGAGCACAGATACGCAGTATTTT
CASRGGRESTDTQYF
>12|TRBJ2-1|NA|TRBV2|NA
TGTGCCAGCAGTGACAGGGCTCATGAGCAGTTCTTC
CASSDRAHEQFF
>13|TRBJ2-4|NA|TRBV5-1|NA
TGCGCCAGCAGCTTTTTCAGGGAGGACATTCAGTACTTC
CASSFFREDIQYF
>15|TRBJ2-1|NA|TRBV5-4|NA
TGTGCCAGCAGCTACGGGACGGGATTATACAATGAGCAGTTCTTC
CASSYGTGLYNEQFF
>13|TRBJ1-2|few|TRBV27|NA
TGTGCCAGCAGCGCGGGGTGGAACTATGGCTACACCTTC
CASSAGWNYGYTF
>12|TRBJ2-2|NA|TRBV18|NA
TGTGCCAGCTCACCTTATTCCGGGGAGCTGTTTTTT
CASSPYSGELFF
>14|TRBJ1-3|NA|TRBV27|NA
TGTGCCAGCAGTTTACTGAGCTCTGGAAACACCATATATTTT
CASSLLSSGNTIYF
>14|TRBJ2-5|NA|TRBV5-1|NA
TGCGCCAGCAAAAAACCGGGACAAGAAGAGACCCAGTACTTC
CASKKPGQEETQYF
>13|TRBJ2-7|NA|TRBV27|TRBD1
TGTGCCAGCAGTTCGAAGACAGGGGCCGAGCAGTACTTC
CASSSKTGAEQYF
>14|TRBJ2-7|NA|TRBV5-8|NA
TGTGCCAGCCGAAGGACACTACGGGGGTACGAGCAGTACTTC
CASRRTLRGYEQYF
>14|TRBJ2-3|NA|TRBV2|NA
TGTGCCAGCAGTGACGCCGGACGCACAGATACGCAGTATTTT
CASSDAGRTDTQYF
>13|TRBJ2-1|NA|TRBV6-6|NA
TGTGCCAGCAGTTACTCGCGCTCCCCAGAGCAGTTCTTC
CASSYSRSPEQFF
>14|TRBJ2-1|NA|TRBV19|NA
TGTGCCAGTAGTAAGGGACTCCAGTACAATGAGCAGTTCTTC
CASSKGLQYNEQFF
>15|TRBJ1-1|NA|TRBV10-1|NA
TGCGCCAGCAGTGAGAAGCCGGGACAGAACACTGAAGCTTTCTTT
CASSEKPGQNTEAFF
>19|TRBJ1-2|NA|TRBV5-5|NA
TGTGCCAGCAGCTTGGCCCATTCCCCTTGGACGAGGGGTAACTATGGCTACACCTTC
CASSLAHSPWTRGNYGYTF
>17|TRBJ1-2|NA|TRBV7-9|TRBD1
TGTGCCAGCAGCAACACCGCGACAGGGGGTAGCGGCTATGGCTACACCTTC
CASSNTATGGSGYGYTF
>16|TRBJ2-1|NA|TRBV27|NA
TGTGCCAGCAGCCGATCGCCCCGGCAGGGCTACAATGAGCAGTTCTTC
CASSRSPRQGYNEQFF
>17|TRBJ2-7|NA|TRBV4-2|TRBD2
TGTGCCAGCAGCCCTCACCTAGCGGGAGGGCCGTCCTACGAGCAGTACTTC
CASSPHLAGGPSYEQYF
>15|TRBJ2-2|NA|TRBV9|TRBD1
TGTGCCAGCAGCCCACGGACAGGGTTTAACGGGGAGCTGTTTTTT
CASSPRTGFNGELFF
>13|TRBJ1-1|NA|TRBV2|NA
TGTGCCAGCAGTGAAGACAGTCTAACTGAAGCTTTCTTT
CASSEDSLTEAFF
>18|TRBJ2-1|NA|TRBV6-1|NA
TGTGCCAGCAGTGAGATGATACAAGGCATGGGACCCTACAATGAGCAGTTCTTC
CASSEMIQGMGPYNEQFF
>16|TRBJ1-2|NA|TRBV10-2|NA
TGCGCCAGCAGTGAAACCCCCAATGCAGGGGTCGGTGGCTACACCTTC
CASSETPNAGVGGYTF
>16|TRBJ1-1|NA|TRBV5-4|NA
TGTGCCAGCAGCTTGGGATTGGAGAGAACGAACACTGAAGCTTTCTTT
CASSLGLERTNTEAFF
>12|TRBJ1-1|NA|TRBV12-5|NA
TGTGCTAGTGTTGAAGGGGCCACTGAAGCTTTCTTT
CASVEGATEAFF
>15|TRBJ2-5|NA|TRBV6-5|NA
TGTGCCAGCAGTTACGGGGGGACACCCCGGGAGACCCAGTACTTC
CASSYGGTPRETQYF
>14|TRBJ1-1|NA|TRBV7-9|NA
TGTGCCAGCAGCTTTCAGGGGTTTGTCACTGAAGCTTTCTTT
CASSFQGFVTEAFF
>14|TRBJ1-5|NA|TRBV18|NA
TGTGCCAGCTCACCGACCAGGGGCAATCAGCCCCAGCATTTT
CASSPTRGNQPQHF
>15|TRBJ2-1|NA|TRBV4-3|TRBD2
TGCGCCAGCAGCCAAGAGGGGGGGCTAGCGGGAGTGCAGTTCTTC
CASSQEGGLAGVQFF
>14|TRBJ2-1|NA|TRBV28|TRBD1
TGTGCCAGCAGCGGACAGGCGGCGGTCAATGAGCAGTTCTTC
CASSGQAAVNEQFF
>15|TRBJ2-1|NA|TRBV28|NA
TGTGCCAGCAGTTCCGGAGGAATCCGGGCCCATGAGCAGTTCTTC
CASSSGGIRAHEQFF
>14|TRBJ2-7|NA|TRBV19|NA
TGTGCCAGTAGTATGGATGGACCCTCCTACGAGCAGTACTTC
CASSMDGPSYEQYF
>15|TRBJ1-5|NA|TRBV7-2|NA
TGTGCCAGCAGCTTAAGACCGTGGGGCAATCAGCCCCAGCATTTT
CASSLRPWGNQPQHF
>14|TRBJ2-7|NA|TRBV13|TRBD1
TGTGCCAGCAGCTTAACCAGGGGGATACACGAGCAGTACTTC
CASSLTRGIHEQYF
>14|TRBJ2-3|NA|TRBV2|NA
TGTGCCAGCGTCAACTCCCCTACCACAGATACGCAGTATTTT
CASVNSPTTDTQYF
>15|TRBJ1-1|NA|TRBV21-1|NA
TGTGCCAGCAGAGGGGTGTTAGCAATTCGCACTGAAGCTTTCTTT
CASRGVLAIRTEAFF
>14|TRBJ2-2|NA|TRBV6-5|NA
TGTGCCAGCAGTTACTCGACCCTAACCGGGGAGCTGTTTTTT
CASSYSTLTGELFF
>14|TRBJ2-5|NA|TRBV18|NA
TGTGCCAGCTCACGAAACAGAGCTCAAGAGACCCAGTACTTC
CASSRNRAQETQYF
>19|TRBJ1-1|NA|TRBV19|TRBD1
TGTGCCAGTAGTACCCTCTTCCCTACCCGACAGGGGAAGAACACTGAAGCTTTCTTT
CASSTLFPTRQGKNTEAFF
>15|TRBJ2-1|NA|TRBV5-1|NA
TGCGCCAGCAGCTCACCTCTTAATCCTGGGGATGAGCAGTTCTTC
CASSSPLNPGDEQFF
>18|TRBJ2-2|NA|TRBV9|NA
TGTGCCAGCAGCCCCCGCTCTCGGGGGATCGGGGGCTCCGGGGAGCTGTTTTTT
CASSPRSRGIGGSGELFF
>15|TRBJ2-7|NA|TRBV7-3|NA
TGTGCCAGCAGCTTAAGAGGGCAGCTGAACTACGAGCAGTACTTC
CASSLRGQLNYEQYF